This T cell receptor beta chain was identified during a study of tumor-infiltrating lymphocytes in primary liver carcinoma. Study results and limitations: Tumor-adjacent and tumor-blood pairs overlapped less than tumor region pairs did. Only about 7.5-24% of top clones spanned all five tumor regions.

Bulk tissue was left unsorted, and RNA and DNA were co-extracted from about 19-30 mg of it. Surgeons resected the patients' primary liver carcinomas. The template, roughly 0.45 ug total RNA, yielded TCR beta cDNA made with a constant-region primer. Generation of the TCR beta libraries relied on three nested multiplex PCR rounds using slightly modified ARM-PCR. Via MiXCR, TCRdb re-called the multiplex PCR reads, giving one row per CDR3 protein. The data show approximately 100,000 distinct CDR3 sequences, around 71% seen once. In its sample, this clonotype was seen many times. No antigen is known for it. The receptor's source is a woman in her sixties with primary liver carcinoma and hepatitis B virus infection. Sequenced material: liver tumor tissue from sampling region 2. Subset given: tumor region T2, inferior pole.

In DNA, the CDR3 is TGTGCCAGCAGACCCAGGACAGGGGGATCCTACAATGAGCAGTTCTTC. Amino acids: CASRPRTGGSYNEQFF. The chain uses TRBV5-4 and TRBJ2-1; 10 positions match TRBD1. The CDR3 is made up of 16 amino acids. V lost 5 bases and J lost 1; bases outside the gene matches: 6. Germline assignment: CDR1 SGHNT and CDR2 YYREEE (reference sequence).